This TCR beta chain derives from a study of human thymus T cells. The germline V gene encodes CDR1 MDHEN and CDR2 SYDVKM. Deletions cut 3 bases from V and 1 base from J, with 7 bases between. The CDR3 consists of 13 residues. Thymus pieces cut out during corrective heart surgery were the tissue that was used. Healthy Finnish infants undergoing corrective surgery for congenital heart defects were used as donors. TCRdb keeps only in-frame clones here, not all; method: immunoSEQ multiplex PCR. This table has roughly 130,000 clones, 90% to 95% appearing once. This clone was seen a single time. Its antigen is currently unknown. Overall study results and limits: Apparent bias marked the V and J gene usage of thymic and blood repertoires. Related reports documented highly overlapping thymic repertoires among unrelated individuals.

The source of this sequence is a boy under two years old with a congenital heart defect but otherwise immunologically healthy. The rearrangement joins TRBV28 to TRBJ2-7, with no clear D. The sample was thymus tissue. For the CDR3, the DNA is TGTGCCAGCAGTTTCAGGCATTCCTACGAGCAGTACTTC. Translated, it gives CASSFRHSYEQYF.